A single sample is the source of the 17 T cell receptor beta chains below, sequenced in a study of blood T cell repertoires in COVID-19. Sequencing was performed with immunoSEQ multiplex PCR; in TCRdb, only in-frame clones are kept and a portion is missing. The table has some 220,000 clones, around 82% seen once. The sample taken for sequencing was peripheral blood. Receptors originate from a human donor in a cohort sampled during active COVID-19.

This chain uses TRBV3-1 (or the pseudogene TRBV3-2) with TRBJ2-3, with 10 bases matching TRBD2. Germline CDR1 is LGHDT and CDR2 is YNNKEL (reference sequence). Trimming at V came to 0 bases and at J to 15 bases, leaving 9 bases not matched to a gene. This CDR3 spans 14 amino acids. CDR3 sequence: CASSQEGLAGVKYF. CDR3 DNA: TGTGCCAGCAGCCAAGAGGGGCTAGCGGGAGTCAAATATTTT.

This chain uses TRBV28 with TRBJ2-4; 14 bases match TRBD2. Germline assignment: CDR1 MDHEN and CDR2 SYDVKM. This CDR3 is built from 18 residues. J was trimmed by 0 bases and V by 7 bases; bases with no gene match: 8. CDR3 amino acids: CASNAGLAGDSAKNIQYF. CDR3 DNA: TGTGCCAGCAACGCGGGACTAGCGGGGGACTCAGCCAAAAACATTCAGTACTTC.

This clone came up once. The rearrangement joins TRBV5-1 to TRBJ2-3; D gene ambiguous. Germline V gene data show CDR1 as SGHRS and CDR2 as YFSETQ. CDR3 length equals 14 residues. The V and J ends lost 4 bases and 4 bases respectively, with 13 bases between them. The CDR3 bases are TGCGCCAGCAGCACCGATTTAGCCGCAGATACGCAGTATTTT. This sequence encodes CASSTDLAADTQYF. Combining the CDR3 with reference TRBV5-1 and TRBJ2-3 gives the whole variable domain KAGVTQTPRYLIKTRGQQVTLSCSPISGHRSVSWYQQTPGQGLQFLFEYFSETQRNKGNFPGRFSGRQFSNSRSEMNVSTLELGDSALYLCASSTDLAADTQYFGPGTRLTVL.

The rearrangement joins TRBV7-2 to TRBJ2-7, with 10 bases that match TRBD2. The J segment lost 3 bases and the V segment lost 1 base, leaving 3 bases of the junction unmatched. Germline lookup yields CDR1 SGHTA and CDR2 FQGNSA. The CDR3 extends over 15 amino acids. CDR3 amino acids: CASSLGPSGSYEQYF. The CDR3 bases are TGTGCCAGCAGCTTAGGTCCTAGCGGGAGCTACGAGCAGTACTTC.

V gene TRBV5-4 combines with J gene TRBJ1-2; D remains unclear. The CDR3 loop spans 14 amino acids. Germline V gene lookup returns CDR1 SGHNT and CDR2 YYREEE (reference sequence). V dropped 4 bases and J dropped 5 bases, with 15 bases sitting between them. The CDR3 DNA sequence: TGTGCCAGCAGCCTACCCCCGGAGAGTTATGGCTACACCTTC. Translating gives CASSLPPESYGYTF.

This clone was seen only a few times. This sequence joins TRBV11-2 and TRBJ1-6; D unresolved. CDR3 length: 16 residues. Germline CDR1 reads SGHAT; CDR2 reads FQNNGV. The V end lost 7 bases, the J end lost 3 bases, and 16 bases lay between the germline ends. This chain's CDR3 is CASTLGGGYYNSPLHF. Here the CDR3 DNA reads TGTGCCAGCACCCTGGGTGGAGGTTACTATAATTCACCCCTCCACTTT.

The chain recombines TRBV2 with TRBJ2-7, with 13 bases matching TRBD2. The CDR3 length is 15 residues. Germline lookup yields CDR1 SNHLY and CDR2 FYNNEI. V trimming: 4 bases; J trimming: 5 bases; junction bases outside the gene matches: 5. The CDR3 DNA is TGTGCCAGCAGTGGACTAGCGGGGGGTTTAAACGAGCAGTACTTC. It translates to CASSGLAGGLNEQYF.

The chain has TRBV28 and TRBJ1-2, with 7 bases fitting TRBD1. In germline, CDR1 is MDHEN, CDR2 SYDVKM. The CDR3 covers 16 residues. With 2 bases clipped from V and 4 bases from J, the junction kept 10 bases outside the gene matches. CDR3 amino acids: CASSLMIGQGGYGYTF. In DNA, the CDR3 is TGTGCCAGCAGTTTAATGATCGGGCAGGGGGGCTATGGCTACACCTTC.

The chain carries TRBV21-1 and TRBJ1-4. TRBV21-1 is shown as a pseudogene. This CDR3 is built from 9 residues. The CDR3 bases are TGTGCCACTAAGGAAAAACTGTTTTTT. As protein: CATKEKLFF.

The J gene is TRBJ1-2, the V gene TRBV5-4, with 7 positions matching TRBD1. V trimming: 3 bases; J trimming: 1 base; junction bases outside the gene matches: 3. The CDR3 contains 14 residues. CDR1 and CDR2 from the germline V gene are SGHNT and YYREEE (reference sequence). Here the CDR3 reads CASSSGQNNYGYTF. As DNA, the CDR3 is TGTGCCAGCAGCTCGGGACAGAATAACTATGGCTACACCTTC.

The V and J genes are TRBV6-5 and TRBJ1-1, with D possibly being TRBD1 (5 bases). Germline CDR1 is MNHEY and CDR2 is SVGAGI. V dropped 6 bases and J dropped 1 base, with 9 bases sitting between them. The CDR3 extends over 13 amino acids. CDR3 in amino acids: CASRIDRNTEAFF. DNA of the CDR3: TGTGCCAGCAGGATTGACAGGAACACTGAAGCTTTCTTT.

The chain joins TRBV19 to TRBJ1-1; no definite D call. V was shortened by 7 bases and J by 1 base, with 13 bases between the two germline ends. The CDR3 totals 14 residues. Germline values: CDR1 LNHDA, CDR2 SQIVND (reference sequence). The CDR3 sequence: CASNSPDSNTEAFF. The CDR3 DNA reads TGTGCCAGTAATTCCCCAGATTCGAACACTGAAGCTTTCTTT.

The chain carries TRBV5-1 and TRBJ2-3; 11 bases align to TRBD2. The CDR3 sequence is 16 residues long. With 4 bases clipped from V and 5 bases from J, the junction kept 9 bases outside the gene matches. The germline V gene has CDR1 SGHRS and CDR2 YFSETQ. The CDR3 nucleotides read TGCGCCAGCAGCCCGACGACTAGCGGGAAGGAAGATACGCAGTATTTT. Translating gives CASSPTTSGKEDTQYF.

This clone was counted a few times. This rearrangement joins TRBV28 to TRBJ1-3; D is ambiguous. The V end lost 2 bases, the J end lost 1 base, and 9 bases lay between the germline ends. This CDR3 region has 15 residues. Germline lookup yields CDR1 MDHEN and CDR2 SYDVKM. The CDR3 region has the DNA TGTGCCAGCAGTTTAATAGAGTATTCTGGAAACACCATATATTTT. It yields the protein CASSLIEYSGNTIYF.

The chain joins TRBV6-5 to TRBJ2-7, with D tentatively TRBD1 (5 bases). The CDR3 has 15 amino acids. V was shortened by 5 bases and J by 2 bases, with 16 bases between the two germline ends. Germline values: CDR1 MNHEY, CDR2 SVGAGI. The CDR3 DNA reads TGTGCCAGCAGTATTATCGGACAAGGGGCCTACGAGCAGTACTTC. This translates into CASSIIGQGAYEQYF.

The chain combines TRBV11-2 with TRBJ1-2, with TRBD1 matching over 9 bases. This CDR3 has 15 residues. The J segment lost 0 bases and the V segment lost 4 bases, leaving 3 bases of the junction unmatched. Per germline, CDR1 SGHAT and CDR2 FQNNGV. The CDR3 DNA reads as TGTGCCAGCAGCTCTCGGGACAGGGCTAACTATGGCTACACCTTC. This sequence encodes CASSSRDRANYGYTF.

This rearrangement joins TRBV29-1 to TRBJ2-5, with D perhaps TRBD1 (6 bases). CDR3 length equals 13 residues. V was cut by 4 bases and J by 2 bases, with 11 bases left in between. Germline V CDR1 and CDR2: SQVTM, ANQGSEA. The CDR3 spells CSVVEGQQETQYF. The CDR3 DNA follows: TGCAGCGTTGTTGAAGGACAGCAAGAGACCCAGTACTTC.